The next 9 T cell receptor beta chains were all read from a single sample in a study of T cell repertoires in cytomegalovirus infection (dated by TCRdb to between 2018 and 2021). The run used an Illumina HiSeq 1500. The public sequencing data were trimmed at Q25 with fastp and processed into clonotypes with MiXCR by TCRdb, which kept only in-frame beta chains. Rows are unified per CDR3 protein, each entry keeping the most common DNA and genes. Present in this sample are hundreds of thousands of distinct CDR3 sequences, approximately 29% of which were seen just once. The biggest ten clones account for roughly 12% of the sample. Their specific antigens are unknown. The treatment or condition label of this sample denotes: in vitro stimulation with specific CMV peptide epitopes to enrich CMV-specific T cells. This material consisted of cultured CD8+ T cells from PBMCs, taken from culture after CMV antigen stimulation. The receptors come from a human donor in good health (CMV status not recorded). Some clones in this sample may be carry-over from other donors' samples.

The chain employs TRBV10-3 and TRBJ1-5; D is unclear. CDR1 and CDR2 from the germline V gene are ENHRY and SYGVKD. The CDR3 runs to 13 residues. Trimming removed 4 bases at V and 1 base at J, with 5 bases between. CDR3 loop: CAISGGSNQPQHF. The CDR3 region has the DNA TGTGCCATCAGTGGTGGAAGCAATCAGCCCCAGCATTTT.

This chain links TRBV7-9 with TRBJ2-1; possibly TRBD2 for D (6 bases). Trimming pared 6 bases from V and 1 base from J, leaving 19 bases between. The germline V gene encodes CDR1 SEHNR and CDR2 FQNEAQ (reference sequence). The CDR3 is 17 amino acids. The CDR3 DNA sequence: TGTGCCAGCAGTCTGGGGGAGGCGTTGCTTTCCTACAATGAGCAGTTCTTC. Translation gives CASSLGEALLSYNEQFF.

The DNA for the CDR3 is TGCGCCAGCAGCAGGGGCAGCCTCTATGGCTACACCTTC. It translates to CASSRGSLYGYTF. The gene calls are TRBV4-1 and TRBJ1-2; D possibly corresponds to TRBD1 (5 bases). Trimming took off 5 bases at V and 4 bases at J, with 11 bases between the two ends. CDR3 length: 13 residues. Germline CDR1 is MGHRA and CDR2 is YSYEKL.

The rearrangement joins TRBV6-1 to TRBJ1-5; 9 nucleotides line up with TRBD1. The germline V gene encodes CDR1 MNHNS and CDR2 SASEGT. This CDR3 comprises 19 residues. After removal of 4 bases from V and 4 bases from J, the junction contained 17 bases not matched to a gene. CDR3 sequence reads: CASSVREFSGQGGNQPQHF. CDR3 nucleotides: TGTGCCAGCAGTGTACGGGAATTCTCGGGACAGGGAGGGAATCAGCCCCAGCATTTT.

In this sample, this clonotype turned up a few times. V and J are TRBV5-4 and TRBJ2-3; 7 bases line up with TRBD2. Trimming cost V 1 base and J 4 bases; bases outside gene matches: 6. The CDR3 has 15 residues. Germline assignment: CDR1 SGHNT and CDR2 YYREEE (reference sequence). The CDR3 is CASSLRGGSSDTQYF. Written as DNA, the CDR3 is TGTGCCAGCAGCTTGCGCGGGGGATCTTCAGATACGCAGTATTTT.

This clonotype was seen more than once but under ten times. The chain uses TRBV7-9 and TRBJ2-1, with a weak D call TRBD2 (7 bases). Germline assignment: CDR1 SEHNR and CDR2 FQNEAQ (reference sequence). This CDR3 spans 16 amino acids. V lost 5 bases and J lost 8, with 22 bases in between. The CDR3 nucleotides are TGTGCCAGCAGCCCCACTAGGGGGGGGGGCCCCCATGAGCAGTTCTTC. This encodes CASSPTRGGGPHEQFF.

This clonotype appeared a few times. This sequence joins TRBV14 and TRBJ2-5; TRBD2 agrees at 7 bases. Germline V gene lookup returns CDR1 SGHDN and CDR2 FVKESK. CDR3 length equals 16 residues. V dropped 4 bases and J dropped 9; count of bases not matched to a gene: 17. This CDR3 is CASSPRLAPTIAAQYF. CDR3 nucleotides: TGTGCCAGCAGCCCGAGACTAGCCCCCACAATCGCGGCCCAGTACTTC.

There are a few counts of this clonotype. This rearrangement joins TRBV6-2 or TRBV6-3 to TRBJ2-1; the match to TRBD1 covers 7 bases. The length of the CDR3 is 17 residues. Trimming removed 6 bases from V and 4 bases from J; junction bases left unmatched: 15. Germline V gene data show CDR1 as MNHEY and CDR2 as SVGEGT. CDR3: CASRKVAGTDKYNEQFF. The CDR3 bases are TGTGCCAGCAGAAAGGTCGCCGGGACAGACAAATACAATGAGCAGTTCTTC.

With respect to this clonotype: An end of the junction differs from the germline gene, which may be a read error. This chain uses TRBV4-1 with TRBJ1-1; the D gene is possibly TRBD1 (5 bases). The CDR3 extends over 14 amino acids. Germline CDR1 and CDR2: MGHRA and YSYEKL. CDR3 nucleotide sequence: TGTGCCAGCAGCCAAGGAACAGGCAGAGCTGAAGCTTTCTTT. Protein product: CASSQGTGRAEAFF.